These 9 T cell receptor beta chains were sequenced from one sample in a study of technical replicates of blood from several donors (dated by TCRdb to the late 2010s). Receptor amplification or capture employed the immunoSEQ multiplex PCR assay. What TCRdb holds here is the immuneACCESS table cut down to in-frame rearrangements. Part of the clones is not present; checked against another copy, under half of the missing clones reflect an unresolved V gene, and the others are unexplained. The sample table holds 45,000 to 60,000 clones, of which more than 95% were seen once. The biggest ten clones account for 0.39% of the sample. Specimen: T cells isolated from PBMCs. The receptors come from a human donor in good health.

This clone has just one count. The chain recombines TRBV6-5 with TRBJ2-5; D is possibly TRBD1 (6 bases). Trimming removed 2 bases at V and 5 bases at J, with 12 bases between. This CDR3 is built from 14 residues. Germline loops: CDR1 MNHEY, CDR2 SVGAGI. The CDR3 coding sequence is TGTGCCAGCAGTTACCTGGGGGCCCGGGAGACCCAGTACTTC. Protein product: CASSYLGARETQYF.

The rearrangement uses TRBV2 and TRBJ2-3; 14 bases align to TRBD2. Trimming removed 4 bases from V and 3 bases from J; junction bases left unmatched: 15. From germline, CDR1 is SNHLY and CDR2 FYNNEI. The CDR3 has 20 residues. CDR3 protein: CASSVLTSGRAIVVTDTQYF. CDR3 in DNA: TGTGCCAGCAGTGTTTTGACTAGCGGGAGGGCCATTGTAGTAACAGATACGCAGTATTTT.

This clone is a singleton in its sample. The chain couples TRBV14 to TRBJ2-3, with D possibly being TRBD1 (7 bases). Trimming left V 4 bases short and J 7 bases short, with 24 bases between. Germline values: CDR1 SGHDN, CDR2 FVKESK. The CDR3 contains 17 residues. CDR3 loop: CASSRATPGQEGNTQYF. The DNA of the CDR3 is TGTGCCAGCAGCCGAGCAACCCCCGGACAGGAGGGCAATACGCAGTATTTT.

The J gene is TRBJ2-1, the V gene TRBV9, with 8 bases identical to TRBD1. Germline V gene data show CDR1 as SGDLS and CDR2 as YYNGEE. This CDR3 is 15 amino acids long. Trimming took 4 bases from V and 4 from J; bases not matched to a gene: 7. CDR3 DNA: TGTGCCAGCAGCTTCCCGGGACAGGAATACAATGAGCAGTTCTTC. It is translated as CASSFPGQEYNEQFF.

The chain combines TRBV2 with TRBJ2-3; tentatively, D is TRBD2 (5 bases). V lost 6 bases and J 6 bases, leaving 10 bases between the germline ends. The CDR3 sequence is 12 residues long. CDR1 is SNHLY, CDR2 FYNNEI, per germline. The CDR3 loop is CASRVLADTQYF. In DNA form, the CDR3 reads TGTGCCAGCAGAGTGTTAGCGGATACGCAGTATTTT. Filled out from reference TRBV2 and TRBJ2-3, the complete variable domain reads EPEVTQTPSHQVTQMGQEVILRCVPISNHLYFYWYRQILGQKVEFLVSFYNNEISEKSEIFDDQFSVERPDGSNFTLKIRSTKLEDSAMYFCASRVLADTQYFGPGTRLTVL.

This clone was detected once. The chain employs TRBV5-1 and TRBJ2-7; tentative D call: TRBD2 (6 bases). CDR1 is SGHRS and CDR2 is YFSETQ in the germline V gene. The CDR3 contains 13 residues. V lost 2 bases to trimming and J lost 5 bases, with 11 bases between them. The CDR3 coding sequence is TGCGCCAGCAGCTTTATAGCGGCAGACGAGCAGTACTTC. Protein product: CASSFIAADEQYF. The full variable domain, rest sourced from reference TRBV5-1 and TRBJ2-7, is KAGVTQTPRYLIKTRGQQVTLSCSPISGHRSVSWYQQTPGQGLQFLFEYFSETQRNKGNFPGRFSGRQFSNSRSEMNVSTLELGDSALYLCASSFIAADEQYFGPGTRLTVT.

The V gene is TRBV7-2, the J gene TRBJ1-1; a possible D gene is TRBD1 (6 bases). The ends were cut back, 2 bases at V and 6 bases at J, with 10 bases in the middle. In germline, CDR1 is SGHTA, CDR2 FQGNSA. The CDR3 loop spans 13 amino acids. The DNA for the CDR3 is TGTGCCAGCAGCTTACAGGGGATTTCTGAAGCTTTCTTT. This gives the protein CASSLQGISEAFF.

The V and J genes are TRBV7-3 and TRBJ2-3, with 11 nucleotides matching TRBD1. Germline trimming cut 2 bases from V and 4 bases from J; bases unmatched to any gene: 5. Germline CDR1 reads SGHTA; CDR2 reads FQGTGA. This CDR3 is built from 16 residues. The CDR3 reads CASSLPLGQGADTQYF. CDR3 DNA: TGTGCCAGCAGCTTACCTTTGGGACAGGGGGCAGATACGCAGTATTTT.

J is TRBJ2-7 and V is TRBV29-1; D not certain. The CDR3 totals 11 residues. Germline V gene data show CDR1 as SQVTM and CDR2 as ANQGSEA. Trimming took off 6 bases at V and 2 bases at J, with 8 bases between the two ends. The CDR3: CSVELPYEQYF. In DNA, the CDR3 is TGCAGCGTCGAACTCCCCTACGAGCAGTACTTC.